This TCR delta chain stems from a study of gamma-delta chains in newborns, infants, children. Looking at the study overall: Microbial exposure reportedly drives polyclonal innate γδ T cell expansion after birth.

TCRdb reanalysed the reads via CATT. The sample contains more than 9,000 delta-chain clones, 20% to 25% of which appear only once. Relative to its sample, this clone is medium-sized. Per germline, CDR1 GEAIGNYY and CDR2 EKD. With V trimmed by 0 bases and J by 0 bases, 11 bases remained unmatched. There are 18 residues in the CDR3. This clonotype was obtained from a child who was a newborn, infant or young child, either healthy, febrile or measles-vaccinated (not recorded which). This chain connects TRDV2 to TRDJ1; 8 bases fit TRDD3. Sequencing used blood. The CDR3 loop reads CACDTVGYADSYTDKLIF. For the CDR3, the DNA is TGTGCCTGTGACACCGTGGGATACGCGGACTCGTACACCGATAAACTCATCTTT.